A selection of T cell receptor beta chains follows, all from one sample in a study of Ad26.COV2.S vaccination and SARS-CoV-2 variants. Generated by immunoSEQ multiplex PCR, the TCRdb table keeps only in-frame clones and is missing some. This table holds 380,000 or so clones, 80% to 90% found once. The sequenced sample was peripheral blood, obtained in a trial of Ad26.COV2.S vaccine versus placebo. All receptors derive from a person between 18 and 60 years old who received the Ad26.COV2.S COVID-19 vaccine or a placebo. Each CDR3 is given without its conserved first and last residue. Fields, in order: J gene, clone size, V gene, CDR3 protein. The listing skips clone size in some rows; elsewhere it reads once, few, many or a size class.

J: TRBJ2-3
size: NA
V: TRBV7-2
CDR3: ASSSQGSTDTQY

J: TRBJ2-7
size: NA
V: TRBV10-3
CDR3: AISGGASYEQY

J: TRBJ1-6
size: NA
V: TRBV6-5
CDR3: ASSSQGVLNSPLH

J: TRBJ2-5
size: few
V: TRBV2
CDR3: ASSADRGPRRQETQY

J: TRBJ1-1
size: NA
V: TRBV2
CDR3: ASSEEVNTEAF

J: TRBJ1-5
size: NA
V: TRBV6-5
CDR3: ASSYSRGGSNQPQH

J: TRBJ2-3
size: NA
V: TRBV9
CDR3: ASSVSGTDTQY

J: TRBJ1-2
size: NA
V: TRBV7-8
CDR3: ASSFGTENYGYT

J: TRBJ2-1
size: NA
V: TRBV7-3
CDR3: ASSLIRDREQF

J: TRBJ2-2
size: NA
V: TRBV4-1
CDR3: ASSHGQGRNTGELF

J: TRBJ2-5
size: NA
V: TRBV13
CDR3: ASSPPLGRGTQY

J: TRBJ2-5
size: NA
V: TRBV7-2
CDR3: ASILAPPGASRTQY

J: TRBJ1-4
size: NA
V: TRBV3-1/TRBV3-2
CDR3: ASSQDPGPEKLF

J: TRBJ2-6
size: NA
V: TRBV19
CDR3: ASSIGASGANVLT

J: TRBJ1-1
size: NA
V: TRBV6-4
CDR3: ASSAMLNTEAF

J: TRBJ2-7
size: NA
V: TRBV5-4
CDR3: ASSLAGGPYEQY

J: TRBJ2-2
size: NA
V: TRBV30
CDR3: AWTSTGTGELF

J: TRBJ2-7
size: NA
V: TRBV7-2
CDR3: ASSPDGYEQY

J: TRBJ1-2
size: NA
V: TRBV6-5
CDR3: ASSYSQGSGGYT

J: TRBJ2-5
size: NA
V: TRBV5-4
CDR3: ASSLTPPGYQY

J: TRBJ2-3
size: NA
V: TRBV27
CDR3: ASSSLAGVGPNTQY

J: TRBJ2-1
size: NA
V: TRBV19
CDR3: ASSFGTFNEQF

J: TRBJ2-1
size: NA
V: TRBV4-1
CDR3: ASSQAQVLQNEQF

J: TRBJ2-7
size: NA
V: TRBV20-1
CDR3: SASKRTGVSYEQY

J: TRBJ2-3
size: NA
V: TRBV20-1
CDR3: SASPRDREGGDTQY

J: TRBJ2-1
size: NA
V: TRBV5-1
CDR3: ASSLGLAGLYTEQF

J: TRBJ1-1
size: once
V: TRBV18
CDR3: ASSPDRQNTEAF

J: TRBJ2-7
size: NA
V: TRBV19
CDR3: ASSFGTAYEQY

J: TRBJ2-7
size: few
V: TRBV5-5
CDR3: ASSVTGTPYEQY

J: TRBJ2-5
size: NA
V: TRBV29-1
CDR3: SVLSGSGRGTQY

J: TRBJ1-1
size: NA
V: TRBV12-3/TRBV12-4
CDR3: ASSFGQRTEAF

J: TRBJ1-1
size: NA
V: TRBV7-9
CDR3: ASSLESPRAF

J: TRBJ1-1
size: NA
V: TRBV3-1/TRBV3-2
CDR3: ASSQEAWQGEAF

J: TRBJ2-7
size: NA
V: TRBV28
CDR3: ASSSSHSYEQY

J: TRBJ1-4
size: few
V: TRBV11-2
CDR3: ASSLGGAGSQGKLF

J: TRBJ2-7
size: NA
V: TRBV19
CDR3: ASSIVAAVTYEQY

J: TRBJ2-7
size: NA
V: TRBV24-1
CDR3: ATSRGLGYEQY

J: TRBJ2-1
size: once
V: TRBV5-6
CDR3: ASTSIRESF

J: TRBJ2-6
size: NA
V: TRBV19
CDR3: ASSTYGGGSGANVLT

J: TRBJ1-4
size: NA
V: TRBV5-1
CDR3: ASSLGTGEKLF

J: TRBJ1-2
size: few
V: TRBV6-2/TRBV6-3
CDR3: ASSWDSYGYT

J: TRBJ1-5
size: few
V: TRBV6-1
CDR3: ASSEAGEYQPQH

J: TRBJ2-7
size: NA
V: TRBV15
CDR3: ATTLHEQY

J: TRBJ1-5
size: NA
V: TRBV10-3
CDR3: AISGLPSNQPQH

J: TRBJ2-1
size: NA
V: TRBV19
CDR3: ASSIEGGTEQF

J: TRBJ1-2
size: NA
V: TRBV29-1
CDR3: SGGGGNYGYT

J: TRBJ1-2
size: NA
V: TRBV6-5
CDR3: ASRRQGREPGYT

J: TRBJ2-3
size: NA
V: TRBV28
CDR3: ASSFTSGGTDTQY

J: TRBJ2-3
size: NA
V: TRBV5-1
CDR3: ASSLLPTDTQY

J: TRBJ1-5
size: NA
V: TRBV18
CDR3: ASSPLGDSNQPQH